This TCR beta chain was identified during a study of T cell responses to AZD1222 COVID-19 vaccine. CDR1 is LGHDT and CDR2 is YNNKEL in the germline V gene (reference sequence). V was shortened by 4 bases and J by 2 bases, with 18 bases between the two germline ends. This CDR3 is 16 amino acids long. The assay was immunoSEQ multiplex PCR, and TCRdb's table has in-frame clones only and misses some. The sample has around 74,000 clones; about 91% are singletons. This clone was counted once. The sample was peripheral blood, taken on day 0 of MenACWY control vaccination. This clonotype was obtained from an adult in good health. The chain joins TRBV3-1 (or the pseudogene TRBV3-2) to TRBJ2-7, with D maybe TRBD2 (5 bases). The CDR3 is CASSPRDTGITYEQYF. CDR3 bases: TGTGCCAGCAGCCCCCGAGATACCGGGATTACCTACGAGCAGTACTTC.